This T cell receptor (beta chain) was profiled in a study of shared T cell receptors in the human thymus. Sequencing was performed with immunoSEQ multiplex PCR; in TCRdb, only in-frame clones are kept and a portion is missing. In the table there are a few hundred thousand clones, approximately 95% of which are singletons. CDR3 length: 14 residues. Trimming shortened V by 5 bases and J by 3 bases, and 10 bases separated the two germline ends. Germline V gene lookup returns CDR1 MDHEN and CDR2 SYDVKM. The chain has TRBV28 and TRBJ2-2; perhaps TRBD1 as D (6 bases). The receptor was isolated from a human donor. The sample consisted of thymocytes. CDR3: CASSPYRDTGELFF. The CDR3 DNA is TGTGCCAGCAGTCCATACAGGGACACCGGGGAGCTGTTTTTT.